This T cell receptor (beta chain) was recorded in a study of T cell responses to AZD1222 COVID-19 vaccine. V gave up 0 bases and J gave up 0 bases, with 8 bases separating them. The CDR3 covers 16 residues. Looked up from germline, CDR1 is KGHDR and CDR2 is SFDVKD. The repertoire was sequenced with immunoSEQ multiplex PCR; TCRdb's copy has only in-frame clones and lacks some. There are over 50,000 clones in the sample; 80% to 90% occur only once, and 13% to 15% lies in the top ten. Study observations and caveats: Mostly white British, mostly female donors; authors suggested clonal diversity may be underestimated. Nearly half of spike-specific TCRs reportedly target variant regions that are unmutated in the B.1.351 and B.1.1.7 variants.

A word on this clone: What it recognizes is unknown.

The chain links TRBV24-1 to TRBJ2-1; D might be TRBD2 (5 bases). Sequencing used peripheral blood, obtained 28 days after the second AZD1222 dose. This receptor was identified in an adult who received the AZD1222 COVID-19 vaccine. For the CDR3, the DNA is TGTGCCACCAGTGATTTGGGGGAGAGCTCCTACAATGAGCAGTTCTTC. Translated: CATSDLGESSYNEQFF.